These T cell receptor beta chains were read from a single sample in a study of ipilimumab plus nivolumab after autologous stem cell transplantation. The protocol was immunoSEQ multiplex PCR, while the TCRdb copy is restricted to in-frame clones and leaves out a portion. Among some 17,000 clones listed, roughly 79% were seen once. Sequencing used PBMCs, obtained in a trial of ipilimumab plus nivolumab as post-transplant consolidation. The receptors derive from a male donor with diffuse large B-cell lymphoma. The CDR3 runs from the conserved cysteine through the conserved F or W. The order of the fields is D gene, clone size, V gene, CDR3 length, J gene, CDR3 DNA, CDR3 protein. A D gene is named only where the DNA matches it firmly. Expanded clones are given a class, and other clones once, few, many or no size at all.

>TRBD1|NA|TRBV4-1|17|TRBJ1-2
TGCGCCAGCAGCCATGGACCGGACAGGGGAAATAACTATGGCTACACCTTC
CASSHGPDRGNNYGYTF
>NA|NA|TRBV7-2|10|TRBJ2-3
TGTGCCAGCGACGTAAATACGCAGTATTTT
CASDVNTQYF
>NA|NA|TRBV27|16|TRBJ2-1
TGTGCCAGCAGTTTTTCCGGGACGGGCTCCTACAATGAGCAGTTCTTC
CASSFSGTGSYNEQFF
>TRBD2|NA|TRBV4-2|15|TRBJ2-5
TGTGCCAGCAGCTTGGAAGCGGGGACCCAAGAGACCCAGTACTTC
CASSLEAGTQETQYF
>NA|NA|TRBV14|15|TRBJ2-5
TGTGCCAGCAGCCAAGATAATAACAGAGAAGAGACCCAGTACTTC
CASSQDNNREETQYF
>NA|NA|TRBV6-1|15|TRBJ1-6
TGTGCCAGCAGCTGGACAGAGCAAAATAATTCACCCCTCCACTTT
CASSWTEQNNSPLHF
>TRBD1|NA|TRBV7-8|14|TRBJ2-7
TGTGCCAGCAGCCGCTTAGGGGGCGGGTACGAGCAGTACTTC
CASSRLGGGYEQYF
>NA|NA|TRBV2|13|TRBJ2-7
TGTGCCAGCAGGGCCAGTGCCTCCTACGAGCAGTACTTC
CASRASASYEQYF
>NA|NA|TRBV2|14|TRBJ1-6
TGTGCCAGCAGTGCTATCAACGGTAATTCACCCCTCCACTTT
CASSAINGNSPLHF
>NA|NA|TRBV18|15|TRBJ1-2
TGTGCCAGCTCCCCCTCCAACAGGCTCCGCTATGGCTACACCTTC
CASSPSNRLRYGYTF
>NA|NA|TRBV13|11|TRBJ2-7
TGTGCCAGCAGCTTAGCCCACGAGCAGTACTTC
CASSLAHEQYF
>NA|NA|TRBV27|21|TRBJ2-1
TGTGCCAGCAGTTTAAATCCGGCCTCGTCTGGCGTTATAAGCTCCTACAATGAGCAGTTCTTC
CASSLNPASSGVISSYNEQFF
>NA|NA|TRBV10-2|16|TRBJ2-3
TGCGCCAGCAGTGAGACTAGGGTTGGACGCACAGATACGCAGTATTTT
CASSETRVGRTDTQYF
>NA|NA|TRBV7-3|12|TRBJ2-1
TGTGCCAGCAGCTTAAATGGGAATGAGCAGTTCTTC
CASSLNGNEQFF
>TRBD1|NA|TRBV7-8|14|TRBJ2-7
TGTGCCAGCAGCTTAAGACAGGGGTCCTACGAGCAGTACTTC
CASSLRQGSYEQYF
>NA|NA|TRBV7-9|11|TRBJ1-3
TGTGCCAGCAGCTTCGGAAACACCATATATTTT
CASSFGNTIYF
>NA|NA|TRBV7-9|15|TRBJ2-3
TGTGCCAGCAGAGGATCGGGCCCACGCACAGATACGCAGTATTTT
CASRGSGPRTDTQYF
>NA|NA|TRBV11-2|16|TRBJ2-3
TGTGCCAGCAGCTTAGGTGGGGGGGCGCTAACAGATACGCAGTATTTT
CASSLGGGALTDTQYF
>TRBD2|NA|TRBV5-1|16|TRBJ2-3
TGCGCCAGCAGCACCGGGACTAGCGGGGGGCAAAGTACGCAGTATTTT
CASSTGTSGGQSTQYF
>NA|NA|TRBV27|17|TRBJ2-3
TGTGCCAGCAGTTTGAGCGGCAGGGGGGTTTTTTCATATACGCAGTATTTT
CASSLSGRGVFSYTQYF
>NA|NA|TRBV6-5|14|TRBJ2-3
TGTGCCAGCAGCCTAGGACAGAACACAGATACGCAGTATTTT
CASSLGQNTDTQYF
>NA|NA|TRBV7-9|12|TRBJ2-1
TGTGCCAGCAGCTTGGATTACAATGAGCAGTTCTTC
CASSLDYNEQFF
>TRBD1|NA|TRBV11-2|18|TRBJ1-2
TGTGCCAGCAGCCAGCGGAGGGCTACAGGGGGCATTGGCTATGGCTACACCTTC
CASSQRRATGGIGYGYTF
>NA|NA|TRBV14|15|TRBJ2-7
TGTGCCAGCAGCCAGAGGGGCAGGGGGACTGTAGAGCAGTACTTC
CASSQRGRGTVEQYF
>TRBD2|NA|TRBV6-6|14|TRBJ2-3
TGTGCCAGCAACCTGGGCGGGGGGAAAGATACGCAGTATTTT
CASNLGGGKDTQYF
>NA|NA|TRBV5-5|14|TRBJ2-5
TGTGCCAGCAGCTTGGCGGTAGCCCAAGAGACCCAGTACTTC
CASSLAVAQETQYF
>NA|NA|TRBV5-1|15|TRBJ2-7
TGCGCCAGCAGCCTCGGACTCGTTAGCCCCTACGAGCAGTACTTC
CASSLGLVSPYEQYF
>NA|few|TRBV27|15|TRBJ2-7
TGTGCCAGCTACTCACCCCGGCAGGGCTCCTACGAGCAGTACTTC
CASYSPRQGSYEQYF
>TRBD1|NA|TRBV5-8|15|TRBJ1-2
TGTGCCAGCAGCTTGGTAACAGGGGGCGGCTATGGCTACACCTTC
CASSLVTGGGYGYTF
>NA|NA|TRBV7-7|18|TRBJ2-6
TGTGCCAGCAGCTACATTGGTAAGCCACAAAGTCGGGCCAACGTCCTGACTTTC
CASSYIGKPQSRANVLTF
>NA|NA|TRBV7-9|17|TRBJ2-2
TGTGCCAGCAGCTTAGGGTTCCCGACACCTAACACCGGGGAGCTGTTTTTT
CASSLGFPTPNTGELFF
>TRBD2|NA|TRBV7-3|16|TRBJ2-6
TGTGCCAGCAGCAAGGCGGGGGGATCTGGGGCCAACGTCCTGACTTTC
CASSKAGGSGANVLTF